This T cell receptor beta chain was obtained from a study of shared clonotypes between healthy human individuals. Study overall: Aged 18 to 49, the donors were two women and a few men. Plates per donor: three CD4 naive, three CD4 memory, two CD8 naive, one CD8 memory. Study-wide results and limits: The sampled material consisted only of blood, and tissue repertoires are likely to differ.

Germline CDR1 and CDR2: SNHLY and FYNNEI. Trimming removed 3 bases from V and 4 bases from J; junction bases left unmatched: 9. The CDR3 runs 16 residues. In regard to this clone: Antigen: not known.

Generated by immunoSEQ multiplex PCR, the TCRdb table keeps only in-frame clones and is missing some. The sample has 2,500,000 or so clones, over 85% seen once. The sequence derives from a young man in good health. Some clones in this sample may be carry-over from other donors' samples. Sequences were obtained from naive CD4+ T cells from PBMCs. Documented subset: CD45RA+ positively selected. The rearrangement joins TRBV2 to TRBJ2-3, with 8 positions matching TRBD1. The CDR3 loop is CASSEGQASPADTQYF. CDR3 nucleotides: TGTGCCAGCAGTGAGGGACAGGCTAGTCCGGCAGATACGCAGTATTTT.